Included here is one T cell receptor (beta chain) sequence, with context. Trimming removed 3 bases from V and 6 bases from J, with 11 bases in between. Germline CDR1 is SGHAT and CDR2 is FQNNGV. This CDR3 contains 14 residues. Here immunoSEQ multiplex PCR was the method, and the copy in TCRdb shows in-frame clones only, minus some. The table includes some 97,000 clones, approximately 87% detected once. The source of the sample is a study of blood T cell repertoires in COVID-19. The V gene is TRBV11-2, the J gene TRBJ2-2, with D perhaps matching TRBD2 (5 bases). Sequences were obtained from peripheral blood. The receptor was isolated from a human donor in a cohort sampled during active COVID-19. CDR3 sequence (DNA): TGTGCCAGCAGCTTCGACCGGGGTCCCGGGGAGCTGTTTTTT. This gives the protein CASSFDRGPGELFF.